Given below is one T cell receptor (beta chain) in context. Its specificity is not known. This specimen includes other DNA sequences encoding the same CDR3. This entry belongs to a study of shared clonotypes between healthy human individuals. At a deep level, the assay was run. In the sorted-subset replicate PCRs, around 200 ng DNA, around 30,000 T cell genomes, was used. Libraries were prepared by immunoSEQ multiplex PCR; TCRdb keeps only in-frame clonotypes and omits some of them. The top ten hold under 0.45% of the sample, which has 2 million to 2.5 million clones, approximately 93% seen once. CDR1 SGHNT and CDR2 YYREEE come from the germline V gene (reference sequence). CDR3 size: 13 residues. With 2 bases removed from V and 1 base from J, the gap between germline ends came to 6 bases. Study-wide results and caveats: Generally, naive subsets came out with larger estimated richness than memory subsets.

The study drew all its donors from Caucasian adults living in Nashville, Tennessee. The TCR was taken from a man younger than 30 in good health. Some clones in this sample may be carry-over from other donors' samples. Sequenced: naive CD4+ T cells from PBMCs. Subset given: CD45RA+ positively selected. This chain joins TRBV5-4 and TRBJ2-5, with unresolved D. CDR3 sequence (DNA): TGTGCCAGCAGCTTTGACCCCCAAGAGACCCAGTACTTC. Protein: CASSFDPQETQYF.